These 20 T cell receptor beta chains came from one sample sequenced in a study of patients and donors after allogeneic stem cell transplantation. One entry per CDR3 protein results from TCRdb running MiXCR on the RT-PCR reads. The data hold roughly 940,000 distinct CDR3 sequences, with roughly 18% observed a single time. The sequencing input was blood, either unsorted or a sorted T cell fraction (not recorded which). Every receptor here comes from a human donor who was either an allogeneic HSCT recipient or a stem cell or donor lymphocyte infusion donor (not recorded which). It is not recorded whose cells these are; they may come from a transplant donor.

The chain combines TRBV18 with TRBJ2-4; D is tentatively TRBD1 or TRBD2 (6 bases each). The ends were cut back, 1 base at V and 7 bases at J, with 8 bases in the middle. The CDR3 extends over 13 amino acids. CDR1 KGHSH and CDR2 LQKENI come from the germline V gene. CDR3 nucleotides: TGTGCCAGCTCACCACGGGGGGCGAACATTCAGTACTTC. It yields the protein CASSPRGANIQYF.

This clonotype was found a few times. The chain carries TRBV7-8 and TRBJ2-1; weak D call: TRBD2 (6 bases). V dropped 5 bases and J dropped 2 bases, with 19 bases sitting between them. The CDR3 consists of 17 residues. The germline V gene has CDR1 SGHVS and CDR2 FQNEAQ. CDR3 nucleotide sequence: TGTGCCAGCAGCCGCCGCGGTGGGGGGAACGCCTACAATGAGCAGTTCTTC. Translating gives CASSRRGGGNAYNEQFF.

This clonotype was seen more than once but under ten times. The chain is built from TRBV12-3 or TRBV12-4 and TRBJ2-3; TRBD1 is a possible D gene (5 bases). The ends were cut back, 2 bases at V and 3 bases at J, with 12 bases in the middle. The length of the CDR3 is 15 residues. In nucleotides, the CDR3 is TGTGCCAGCAGTTTAATGTCATCAGGGACAGATACGCAGTATTTT. Its protein is CASSLMSSGTDTQYF.

The rearrangement joins TRBV13 to TRBJ2-3, with 9 bases lining up with TRBD2. This CDR3 is 14 amino acids long. Trimming removed 0 bases from V and 8 bases from J; junction bases left unmatched: 3. The germline V gene encodes CDR1 PRHDT and CDR2 FYEKMQ (reference sequence). The CDR3 DNA reads TGTGCCAGCAGCTTAGGACTAGCGGGTGGTACGCAGTATTTT. It specifies CASSLGLAGGTQYF.

This clonotype was observed at least ten times. This rearrangement joins TRBV12-3 or TRBV12-4 to TRBJ1-3, with 9 bases identical to TRBD1. The V and J ends lost 6 bases and 4 bases, in that order; junction bases with no gene match: 10. The CDR3 extends over 16 amino acids. The CDR3 reads CASSPPGQGYGNTIYF. In DNA form, the CDR3 reads TGTGCCAGCAGCCCACCGGGACAGGGATACGGAAACACCATATATTTT.

The rearrangement uses TRBV5-1 and TRBJ2-1; 11 bases align to TRBD2. Germline lookup yields CDR1 SGHRS and CDR2 YFSETQ. V gave up 4 bases and J gave up 10 bases; unmatched junction bases: 13. The CDR3 sequence is 16 residues long. In nucleotides, the CDR3 is TGCGCCAGCAGCATGGAAACTAGCGGGAGATCGGGAGAGCAGTTCTTC. Its translation is CASSMETSGRSGEQFF.

This rearrangement joins TRBV20-1 to TRBJ2-1, with 10 bases fitting TRBD2. The germline gives CDR1 DFQATT, CDR2 SNEGSKA (reference sequence). This CDR3 contains 15 residues. Trimming at V came to 1 base and at J to 6 bases, leaving 6 bases not matched to a gene. This chain's CDR3 is CSARGLAGVLNEQFF. The CDR3, as DNA: TGCAGTGCTAGAGGGCTAGCGGGAGTTCTCAATGAGCAGTTCTTC.

This clonotype was detected only a few times. V gene TRBV7-2 combines with J gene TRBJ1-5; D gene unclear. CDR3 length: 15 amino acids. V was pared by 4 bases and J by 5 bases, with 15 bases between. Germline CDR1 SGHTA, CDR2 FQGNSA. The CDR3: CASSSRAGSDQPQHF. Written as DNA, the CDR3 is TGTGCCAGCAGCTCGAGGGCGGGTTCGGATCAGCCCCAGCATTTT.

The V gene is TRBV3-1, the J gene TRBJ2-7; D possibly matches TRBD1 or TRBD2 (5 bases each). The CDR3 runs to 14 residues. V was trimmed by 0 bases and J by 2 bases, leaving 8 bases between them. Germline lookup yields CDR1 LGHDT and CDR2 YNNKEL (reference sequence). The CDR3 sequence: CASSQELGAYEQYF. The CDR3 DNA sequence: TGTGCCAGCAGCCAAGAACTAGGGGCCTACGAGCAGTACTTC.

This chain connects TRBV30 to TRBJ2-2; D might be TRBD1 (6 bases). In germline, CDR1 is GTSNPN, CDR2 SVGIG (reference sequence). The CDR3 is 14 residues long. Trimming took off 4 bases at V and 6 bases at J, with 15 bases between the two ends. The chain's CDR3 is CAWTMGDISGELFF. The CDR3 DNA follows: TGTGCCTGGACCATGGGGGACATATCCGGGGAGCTGTTTTTT.

This clonotype showed up just once. This chain joins TRBV5-6 and TRBJ2-4; TRBD1 aligns across 8 bases. CDR1 SGHDT and CDR2 YYEEEE come from the germline V gene. The V and J ends lost 0 bases and 8 bases, in that order; junction bases with no gene match: 4. CDR3 length: 14 amino acids. CDR3 sequence (DNA): TGTGCCAGCAGCTTGGGGGGACAGGTCCACATTCAGTACTTC. Translated, it gives CASSLGGQVHIQYF.

This clonotype turned up a few times. V gene TRBV29-1 combines with J gene TRBJ2-7; D perhaps matches TRBD2 (6 bases). The CDR3 is 15 amino acids. Trimming took off 5 bases at V and 3 bases at J, with 20 bases between the two ends. Germline lookup yields CDR1 SQVTM and CDR2 ANQGSEA. The CDR3 loop reads CSVPIRRDGIYEQYF. In DNA, the CDR3 is TGCAGCGTTCCGATACGGAGGGACGGGATCTACGAGCAGTACTTC.

The chain recombines TRBV7-6 with TRBJ1-1; no clear D. The germline gives CDR1 SGHVS, CDR2 FNYEAQ. Trimming removed 1 base from V and 5 bases from J, with 14 bases in between. CDR3 length equals 15 residues. CDR3 loop: CASSLETGLMTEAFF. The CDR3 DNA reads TGTGCCAGCAGCTTAGAAACGGGGTTAATGACTGAAGCTTTCTTT. The whole variable domain, remainder taken from reference TRBV7-6 and TRBJ1-1, is GAGVSQSPRYKVTKRGQDVALRCDPISGHVSLYWYRQALGQGPEFLTYFNYEAQQDKSGLPNDRFSAERPEGSISTLTIQRTEQRDSAMYRCASSLETGLMTEAFFGQGTRLTVV.

This clonotype was seen more than once but under ten times. The chain joins TRBV12-3 or TRBV12-4 to TRBJ2-5; D is unclear. The ends were cut back, 0 bases at V and 2 bases at J, with 10 bases in the middle. The CDR3 has 15 residues. CDR3 coding DNA: TGTGCCAGCAGTTTAGCCGTAGGGTTTCAAGAGACCCAGTACTTC. Protein product: CASSLAVGFQETQYF.

A few counts support this clonotype. The chain recombines TRBV27 with TRBJ1-1; no reliable D call. The CDR3 loop spans 12 amino acids. Trimming removed 6 bases from V and 3 bases from J, with 8 bases in between. CDR1 is MNHEY and CDR2 is SMNVEV in the germline V gene (reference sequence). CDR3 residues: CASSGGYTEAFF. DNA for the CDR3: TGTGCCAGCAGCGGCGGTTACACTGAAGCTTTCTTT.

This clonotype was seen more than once but under ten times. CDR3 in DNA: TGTGCCAGCTCACCGGGACTAGCGGACAACTACGAGCAGTACTTC. Translating it yields CASSPGLADNYEQYF. The V and J genes are TRBV18 and TRBJ2-7; 11 nucleotides line up with TRBD2. In germline, CDR1 is KGHSH, CDR2 LQKENI. V shed 3 bases, J shed 3 bases, and the junction held 4 bases outside the gene matches. This CDR3 has 15 amino acids.

The chain is built from TRBV6-5 and TRBJ1-2, with 9 bases aligning to TRBD1. The germline V gene has CDR1 MNHEY and CDR2 SVGAGI. This CDR3 has 14 amino acids. V lost 6 bases to trimming and J lost 7 bases; unmatched junction nucleotides: 9. The CDR3 DNA sequence: TGTGCCAGCAGCTACCTGGGACAGGGAGGTGGCTACACCTTC. This translates into CASSYLGQGGGYTF.

V usage is TRBV7-3 and J usage is TRBJ2-1, with TRBD2 matching over 8 bases. V lost 5 bases to trimming and J lost 6 bases; unmatched junction nucleotides: 12. Germline-derived CDR1 and CDR2 are SGHTA and FQGTGA. CDR3 size: 16 residues. The CDR3 DNA follows: TGTGCCAGCAGCCCCCCGGGGGCGGGAGGTCTCAATGAGCAGTTCTTC. This gives the protein CASSPPGAGGLNEQFF.

V is TRBV18 and J is TRBJ1-2; TRBD1 aligns across 9 bases. Germline-derived CDR1 and CDR2 are KGHSH and LQKENI. This CDR3 spans 17 amino acids. V shed 4 bases, J shed 7 bases, and the junction held 16 bases outside the gene matches. CDR3 nucleotide sequence: TGTGCCAGCTCACGTGGACAGGGGTCAGACCCCAGGGCTGGCTACACCTTC. It translates to CASSRGQGSDPRAGYTF.

The rearrangement uses TRBV5-1 and TRBJ2-5; perhaps TRBD1 as D (6 bases). CDR3 length: 16 residues. V gave up 2 bases and J gave up 5 bases, with 19 bases separating them. Germline V gives CDR1 SGHRS, CDR2 YFSETQ. As DNA, the CDR3 is TGCGCCAGCAGCTTTTTCTTACAGGGACCTCCGGAGACCCAGTACTTC. Its protein product is CASSFFLQGPPETQYF.